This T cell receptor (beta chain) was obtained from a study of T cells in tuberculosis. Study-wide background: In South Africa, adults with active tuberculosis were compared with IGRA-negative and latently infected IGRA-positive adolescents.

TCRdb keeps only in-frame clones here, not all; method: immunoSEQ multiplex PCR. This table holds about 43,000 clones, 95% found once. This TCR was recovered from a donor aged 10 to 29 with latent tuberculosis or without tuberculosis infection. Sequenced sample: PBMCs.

In DNA form, the CDR3 reads TGTGCCAGCAGTGAAATGACCAGGGGGCTTGGTCAGCCCCAGCATTTT. It specifies CASSEMTRGLGQPQHF. J is TRBJ1-5 and V is TRBV6-1; 8 bases match TRBD1. This CDR3 has 16 residues. The V and J ends lost 2 bases and 6 bases, in that order; junction bases with no gene match: 9. Germline CDR1 MNHNS, CDR2 SASEGT.